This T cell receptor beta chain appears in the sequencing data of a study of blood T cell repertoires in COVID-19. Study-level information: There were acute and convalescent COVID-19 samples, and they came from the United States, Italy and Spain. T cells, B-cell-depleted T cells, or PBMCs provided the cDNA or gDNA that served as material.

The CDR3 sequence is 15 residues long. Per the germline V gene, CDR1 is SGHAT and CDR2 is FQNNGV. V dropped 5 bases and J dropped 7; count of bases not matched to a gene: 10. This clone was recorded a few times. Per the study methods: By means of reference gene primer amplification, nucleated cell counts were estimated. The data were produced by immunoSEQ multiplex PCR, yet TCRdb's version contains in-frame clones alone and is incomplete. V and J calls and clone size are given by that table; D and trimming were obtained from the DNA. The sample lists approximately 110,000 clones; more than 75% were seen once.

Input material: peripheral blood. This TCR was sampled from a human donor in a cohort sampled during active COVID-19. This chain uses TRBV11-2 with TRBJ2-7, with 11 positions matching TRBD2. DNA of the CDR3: TGTGCCAGCAGCCACTTAGCGGGAGGGCCGGGGGAGCAGTACTTC. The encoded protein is CASSHLAGGPGEQYF.